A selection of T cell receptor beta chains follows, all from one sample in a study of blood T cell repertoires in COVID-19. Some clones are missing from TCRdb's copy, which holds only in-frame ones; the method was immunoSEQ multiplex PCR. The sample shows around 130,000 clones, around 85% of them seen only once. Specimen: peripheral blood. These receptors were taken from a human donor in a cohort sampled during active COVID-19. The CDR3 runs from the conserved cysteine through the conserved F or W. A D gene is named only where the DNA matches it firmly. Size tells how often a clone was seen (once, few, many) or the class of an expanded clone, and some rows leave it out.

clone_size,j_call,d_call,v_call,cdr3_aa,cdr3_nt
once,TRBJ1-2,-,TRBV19,CASTEGTGGYGYTF,TGTGCCAGTACAGAGGGGACGGGAGGCTATGGCTACACCTTC
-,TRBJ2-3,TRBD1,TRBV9,CASGTGDTDTQYF,TGTGCCAGCGGGACAGGGGACACAGATACGCAGTATTTT
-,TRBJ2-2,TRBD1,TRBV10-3,CAISESGGGGTGELFF,TGTGCCATCAGTGAATCAGGGGGCGGCGGCACCGGGGAGCTGTTTTTT
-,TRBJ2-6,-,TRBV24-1,CATSEPGQRGSGANVLTF,TGTGCCACCAGTGAACCCGGACAGAGAGGCTCTGGGGCCAACGTCCTGACTTTC
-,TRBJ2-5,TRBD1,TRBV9,CASSAGQGAEETQYF,TGTGCCAGCAGCGCCGGACAGGGGGCTGAAGAGACCCAGTACTTC
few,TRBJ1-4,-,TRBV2,CASTPMGLEGEKLFF,TGTGCCAGCACCCCCATGGGCCTGGAGGGTGAAAAACTGTTTTTT
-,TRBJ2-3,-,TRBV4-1,CASSQVNQGAQYF,TGCGCCAGCAGCCAAGTCAATCAGGGTGCGCAGTATTTT
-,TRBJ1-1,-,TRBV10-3,CAIRTGIIQGSTEAFF,TGTGCCATCCGAACTGGTATAATCCAGGGGTCCACTGAAGCTTTCTTT
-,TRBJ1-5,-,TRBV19,CASSMGGSNQPQHF,TGTGCCAGTAGTATGGGGGGTAGCAATCAGCCCCAGCATTTT
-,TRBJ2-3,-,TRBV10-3,CAISPETDTQYF,TGTGCCATCAGTCCTGAGACAGATACGCAGTATTTT
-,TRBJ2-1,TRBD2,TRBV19,CASSIPSGGGYNEQFF,TGTGCCAGTAGTATCCCCTCTGGCGGGGGCTACAATGAGCAGTTCTTC
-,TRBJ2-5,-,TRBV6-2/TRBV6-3,CASSYDFVGWRETQYF,TGTGCCAGCAGTTACGATTTTGTGGGTTGGCGGGAGACCCAGTACTTC
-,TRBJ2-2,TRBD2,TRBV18,CASSPVAGLNTGELFF,TGTGCCAGCTCACCGGTAGCGGGATTGAACACCGGGGAGCTGTTTTTT
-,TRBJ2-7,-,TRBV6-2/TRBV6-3,CASSYLQLYEQYF,TGTGCCAGCAGTTACCTACAGCTCTACGAGCAGTACTTC
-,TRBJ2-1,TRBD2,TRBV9,CASSVYELAVSYNEQFF,TGTGCCAGCAGCGTATACGAACTAGCGGTCTCCTACAATGAGCAGTTCTTC
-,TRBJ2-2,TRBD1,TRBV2,CASSGDSNTGELFF,TGTGCCAGCAGCGGGGACAGTAATACCGGGGAGCTGTTTTTT
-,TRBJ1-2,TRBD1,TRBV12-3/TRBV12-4,CASSVDRGYGYTF,TGTGCCAGCAGTGTAGACAGGGGCTATGGCTACACCTTC
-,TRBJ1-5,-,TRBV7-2,CASSLVGVENQPQHF,TGTGCCAGCAGCTTAGTGGGAGTTGAGAATCAGCCCCAGCATTTT
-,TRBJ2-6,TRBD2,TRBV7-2,CASSLGGSGSSGANVLTF,TGTGCCAGCAGCTTAGGTGGTAGCGGGAGCTCTGGGGCCAACGTCCTGACTTTC
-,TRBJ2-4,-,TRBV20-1,CSASDDAGSKNIQYF,TGCAGTGCTAGTGACGACGCCGGGTCCAAAAACATTCAGTACTTC
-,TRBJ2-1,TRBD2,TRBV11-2,CASSLTSGRKYEQFF,TGTGCCAGCAGTCTCACTAGCGGGAGGAAATATGAGCAGTTCTTC
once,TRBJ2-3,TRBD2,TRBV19,CASRISGRAEDTQYF,TGTGCCAGTAGAATTAGCGGGAGGGCCGAAGATACGCAGTATTTT
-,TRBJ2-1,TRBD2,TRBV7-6,CASSFLRPGTSGYNEQFF,TGTGCCAGCAGCTTCCTTCGACCCGGGACTAGCGGTTACAATGAGCAGTTCTTC
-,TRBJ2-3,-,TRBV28,CASSLFQAYTDTQYF,TGTGCCAGCAGTTTATTCCAGGCCTACACAGATACGCAGTATTTT
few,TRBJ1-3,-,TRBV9,CASTHGGGGSGNTIYF,TGTGCCAGCACCCACGGGGGTGGAGGCTCTGGAAACACCATATATTTT
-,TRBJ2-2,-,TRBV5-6,CASSLLIVGAGELFF,TGTGCCAGCAGCTTGCTGATCGTCGGGGCCGGGGAGCTGTTTTTT
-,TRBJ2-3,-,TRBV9,CASSADPRGLDTQYF,TGTGCCAGCAGCGCCGACCCCCGAGGGTTAGATACGCAGTATTTT
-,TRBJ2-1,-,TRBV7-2,CASSESLSSYNEQFF,TGTGCCAGCAGCGAAAGCCTAAGCTCCTACAATGAGCAGTTCTTC
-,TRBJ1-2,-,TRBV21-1,CASSTWTGGNYGYTF,TGTGCCAGCAGCACCTGGACAGGCGGGAACTATGGCTACACCTTC
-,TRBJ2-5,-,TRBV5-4,CASSLIQETQYF,TGTGCCAGCAGCCTAATCCAAGAGACCCAGTACTTC
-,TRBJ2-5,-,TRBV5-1,CASSSTSMETQYF,TGCGCCAGCAGTTCTACTAGCATGGAGACCCAGTACTTC
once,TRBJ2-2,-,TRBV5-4,CASSLGGRGRGTGELFF,TGTGCCAGCAGCTTGGGAGGTCGGGGGAGAGGCACCGGGGAGCTGTTTTTT
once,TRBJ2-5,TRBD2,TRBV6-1,CASSEVAGGGETQYF,TGTGCCAGCAGTGAAGTAGCGGGGGGAGGGGAGACCCAGTACTTC
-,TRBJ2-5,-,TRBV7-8,CASSRDRGWEETQYF,TGTGCCAGCAGCCGAGACCGGGGGTGGGAAGAGACCCAGTACTTC
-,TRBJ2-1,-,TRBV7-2,CASSPHGGGISEQFF,TGTGCCAGCAGCCCCCACGGGGGTGGGATAAGTGAGCAGTTCTTC
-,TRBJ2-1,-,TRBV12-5,CASGFRGRNEQFF,TGTGCTAGTGGTTTTAGGGGGAGAAATGAGCAGTTCTTC
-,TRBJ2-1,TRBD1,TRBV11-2,CASSLAPRGRGNEQFF,TGTGCCAGCAGCTTAGCCCCGAGGGGGCGCGGGAATGAGCAGTTCTTC
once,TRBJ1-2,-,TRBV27,CATSGGGGLGYGYTF,TGTGCCACCTCGGGGGGTGGCGGCTTAGGGTATGGCTACACCTTC
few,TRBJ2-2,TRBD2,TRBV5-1,CASSFLAGVTGELFF,TGCGCCAGCAGCTTCCTCGCGGGAGTTACCGGGGAGCTGTTTTTT
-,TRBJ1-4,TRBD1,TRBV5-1,CASSWTGTNEKLFF,TGCGCCAGCAGCTGGACAGGAACTAATGAAAAACTGTTTTTT
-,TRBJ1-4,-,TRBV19,CASKSSVNEKLFF,TGTGCCAGTAAAAGTAGCGTTAATGAAAAACTGTTTTTT
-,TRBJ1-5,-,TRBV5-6,CASSLGGGIGQPQHF,TGTGCCAGCAGCTTGGGGGGCGGGATCGGTCAGCCCCAGCATTTT
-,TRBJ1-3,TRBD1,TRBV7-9,CASSRAGTGGSGNTIYF,TGTGCCAGCAGTCGTGCGGGGACAGGGGGATCTGGAAACACCATATATTTT
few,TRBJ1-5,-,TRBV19,CASSISGQNQPQHF,TGTGCCAGTAGTATATCGGGACAAAATCAGCCCCAGCATTTT
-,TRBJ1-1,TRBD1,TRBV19,CASSYRGGNTEAFF,TGTGCCAGTAGTTACAGGGGAGGGAACACTGAAGCTTTCTTT
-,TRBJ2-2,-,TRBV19,CAIDRGSHGELFF,TGTGCCATCGACCGGGGTTCCCACGGGGAGCTGTTTTTT
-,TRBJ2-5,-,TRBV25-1,CASRNSARSGTQYF,TGTGCCAGCAGAAATTCTGCTCGATCGGGGACCCAGTACTTC
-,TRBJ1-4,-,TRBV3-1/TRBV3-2,CASSQVRGATNEKLFF,TGTGCCAGCAGCCAAGTGCGGGGAGCAACTAATGAAAAACTGTTTTTT